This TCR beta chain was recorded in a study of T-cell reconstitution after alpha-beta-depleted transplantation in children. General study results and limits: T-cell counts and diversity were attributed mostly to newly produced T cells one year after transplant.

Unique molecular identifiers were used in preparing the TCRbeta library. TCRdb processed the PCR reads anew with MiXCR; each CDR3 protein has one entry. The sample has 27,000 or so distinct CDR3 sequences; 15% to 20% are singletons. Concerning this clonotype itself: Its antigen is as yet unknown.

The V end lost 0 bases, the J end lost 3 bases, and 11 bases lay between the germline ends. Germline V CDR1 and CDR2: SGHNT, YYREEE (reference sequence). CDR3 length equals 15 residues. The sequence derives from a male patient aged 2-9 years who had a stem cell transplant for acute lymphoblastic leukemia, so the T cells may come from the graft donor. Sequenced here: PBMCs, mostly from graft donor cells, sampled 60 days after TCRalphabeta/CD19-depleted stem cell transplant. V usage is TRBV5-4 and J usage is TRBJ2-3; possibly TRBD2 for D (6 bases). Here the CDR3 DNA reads TGTGCCAGCAGCTTGGTTGCGGGAAGTACAGATACGCAGTATTTT. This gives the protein CASSLVAGSTDTQYF.